The entry below describes one TCR beta chain. Its antigen target is currently unknown. Per-base qualities were not stored, and no clone one base away is much larger. The CDR3, from cysteine to phenylalanine, totals 14 residues. CDR3 DNA only is kept here, 42 bases in frame from base 1. CDR1 and CDR2 were assigned from the germline V gene (reference sequence) as LNHDA and SQIVND. V trim: 8 bases; J trim: 4 bases; unmatched bases: 9. The data were taken from a study of PD-1 blockade in classical Hodgkin lymphoma (dated by TCRdb to 2020 to 2022). Regarding the research as a whole: A peripheral blood immune signature of response to PD-1 blockade in classical Hodgkin lymphoma was defined using TCR beta sequencing and CyTOF. General study outcomes and caveats: Baseline TCR diversity was reported as lower in newly diagnosed patients than in healthy donors, and lower still in relapsed/refractory patients. The study covered only a single clinical trial cohort, and the causes of the repertoire differences, possibly disease activity or prior therapy, were still not defined.

The time point label on this specimen signifies: newly diagnosed, previously untreated cHL patient sample. PBMCs from patients with newly diagnosed, previously untreated classical Hodgkin lymphoma were sequenced as a comparison group for the relapsed/refractory trial patients. After peripheral blood was drawn into 8 mL Vacutainer Cell Preparation Tubes, PBMCs were isolated by centrifugation and then cryopreserved. The Qiagen DNeasy kit was used to extract genomic DNA from unsorted PBMCs and from the negatively selected CD4+ and CD8+ fractions. TCR beta CDR3 regions were amplified by immunoSEQ multiplex PCR using primers annealing to V and J segments. A synthetic immune receptor repertoire was used to minimize amplification bias, and remaining bias was computationally removed after sequencing. Processing in the source paper ran as follows. Repertoire diversity was quantified as the Shannon entropy index using custom Python scripts. Unsorted, CD4+ and CD8+ repertoires were analyzed separately, except for combined analyses in which CD4+ and CD8+ sequences were merged in silico. TCRdb stores this immuneACCESS table with in-frame sequences only. Part of the clones is absent; in the studies checked, under half of the shortfall reflects unresolved V genes, and no reason is known for the rest. The V and J calls and clone size come from that table; D and trimming were worked out from the DNA. Across this sample there are about 30,000 clones, with roughly 90% seen only once. The ten largest clones represent roughly 3.8% of the sample.

Sequences were obtained from peripheral blood mononuclear cells (PBMCs). The sequence joins TRBV19 to TRBJ1-1; TRBD1 lines up with 8 middle nucleotides. The clonotype was recovered from a human donor with classical Hodgkin lymphoma. The CDR3 in this case is CASQKSTGGTEAFF. In nucleotide form, the sequence is TGTGCCAGTCAGAAAAGTACAGGGGGCACTGAAGCTTTCTTT. Supplemented by the reference TRBV19 and TRBJ1-1 proteins around the CDR3, the complete variable domain is DGGITQSPKYLFRKEGQNVTLSCEQNLNHDAMYWYRQDPGQGLRLIYYSQIVNDFQKGDIAEGYSVSREKKESFPLTVTSAQKNPTAFYLCASQKSTGGTEAFFGQGTRLTVV.